This T cell receptor beta chain was observed in a study of regulatory dendritic cells for organ transplantation. Study findings and constraints: Of resting T cell subsets, memory CD8+ had the most alloreactive clonotypes.

This CDR3 region has 13 residues. Germline lookup yields CDR1 SEHNR and CDR2 FQNEAQ (reference sequence). Trimming shortened V by 4 bases and J by 3 bases, and 10 bases separated the two germline ends. The repertoire was sequenced with immunoSEQ multiplex PCR; TCRdb's copy has only in-frame clones and lacks some. The sample includes over 9,500 clones, approximately 89% of them seen just once. For this clone: Antigen specificity is unknown.

Sorted subsets were CFSE-labeled and cultured approximately 5 days with allogeneic dendritic cells. Memory T cells were CD45RO+, naive were CD45RA+, sorted by FACS. The TCR sequence derives from a human donor in good health. The rearrangement uses TRBV7-9 and TRBJ2-7, with D unclear. Sequences were obtained from naive CD8+ T cells from blood cultured with regulatory dendritic cells. Subset given: CD45RA+ naive T cells. The CDR3: CASSSDLDYEQYF. As DNA, the CDR3 is TGTGCCAGCAGCTCCGACTTAGACTACGAGCAGTACTTC.